Presented here are 30 T cell receptor beta chains from one specimen sequenced in a study of radiotherapy plus CTLA-4 blockade in lung cancer. Produced via immunoSEQ multiplex PCR; TCRdb's table is partial and in-frame only. The sample carries 64,000 or so clones, approximately 67% recorded once. The material was peripheral blood, obtained from a patient treated with radiotherapy plus ipilimumab. The receptors come from a human donor with non-small cell lung cancer whose response to radiotherapy plus ipilimumab could not be evaluated.

This clone was counted a few times. The CDR3 DNA follows: TGCGCCAGCAGCTTGGAACAGGCCCAGATCGGCTACACCTTC. It codes for CASSLEQAQIGYTF. This chain uses TRBV5-1 with TRBJ1-2, with a tentative D call TRBD1 (5 bases). The CDR3 covers 14 residues. Per the germline V gene, CDR1 is SGHRS and CDR2 is YFSETQ. Trimming left V 0 bases short and J 8 bases short, with 14 bases between.

The V gene is TRBV10-2, the J gene TRBJ2-5; 9 bases line up with TRBD1. Per the germline V gene, CDR1 is WSHSY and CDR2 is SAAADI. The length of the CDR3 is 14 residues. After removal of 6 bases from V and 0 bases from J, the junction contained 2 bases not matched to a gene. CDR3 coding DNA: TGCGCCAGCAGGACAGGGGGGTACCAAGAGACCCAGTACTTC. Amino acids: CASRTGGYQETQYF.

This sequence joins TRBV27 and TRBJ2-3; 8 bases map to TRBD2. The CDR3 is made up of 19 amino acids. J was trimmed by 0 bases and V by 5 bases; bases with no gene match: 16. Germline assignment: CDR1 MNHEY and CDR2 SMNVEV (reference sequence). CDR3 protein: CASSPLRDSGALSTDTQYF. The CDR3, as DNA: TGTGCCAGCAGTCCCCTCCGGGATAGCGGGGCCCTTAGCACAGATACGCAGTATTTT.

The V and J genes are TRBV27 and TRBJ2-5; 9 bases map to TRBD1. TRBJ2-7 matches the DNA end more closely, so the J call is doubtful. This CDR3 has 15 residues. The germline CDR1 and CDR2 sequences are MNHEY and SMNVEV (reference sequence). The CDR3 DNA sequence: TGTGCCAGCAGCCCCGGGACAGGGAGATCCTACGAGCAGTACTTC. The encoded protein is CASSPGTGRSYEQYF.

This clone appeared a few times. This same CDR3 is encoded by further DNA sequences in the sample. This chain connects TRBV18 to TRBJ2-2; D is undetermined. The germline gives CDR1 KGHSH, CDR2 LQKENI. Trimming took 3 bases from V and 5 from J, leaving 7 bases between them. CDR3 length equals 13 residues. As DNA, the CDR3 is TGTGCCAGCTCACCTTCCGGGACCGGGGAGCTGTTTTTT. Protein: CASSPSGTGELFF.

The chain has TRBV5-1 and TRBJ2-7, with 7 bases lining up with TRBD2. J was trimmed by 2 bases and V by 0 bases; bases with no gene match: 5. Germline V lookup: CDR1 SGHRS, CDR2 YFSETQ. The CDR3 consists of 15 residues. The CDR3 region is CASSLASSGTYEQYF. The CDR3 nucleotides read TGCGCCAGCAGCTTGGCTTCTAGCGGAACCTACGAGCAGTACTTC.

This clone turned up a few times. This could be a read error, since a much larger clone is one nucleotide away. Distinct nucleotide sequences in the sample also encode this CDR3. The chain is built from TRBV5-4 and TRBJ1-1; tentatively, D is TRBD1 (6 bases). CDR1 and CDR2 (germline): SGHNT, YYREEE (reference sequence). The CDR3 consists of 16 residues. V was trimmed by 4 bases and J by 1 base, leaving 17 bases between them. The CDR3 DNA follows: TGTGCCAGCAGCCAAGAGGGGGGGGGCCCGAACACTGAAGCTTTCTTT. Its protein product is CASSQEGGGPNTEAFF.

The chain couples TRBV25-1 to TRBJ1-5; D is uncertain. Per the germline V gene, CDR1 is MGHDK and CDR2 is SYGVNS. CDR3 size: 12 residues. Trimming took 5 bases from V and 1 from J, leaving 3 bases between them. This chain's CDR3 is CASSTSNQPQHF. Here the CDR3 DNA reads TGTGCCAGCAGTACAAGCAATCAGCCCCAGCATTTT.

The rearrangement links TRBV30 to TRBJ2-1; 10 bases match TRBD1. Looked up from germline, CDR1 is GTSNPN and CDR2 is SVGIG (reference sequence). This CDR3 spans 15 amino acids. With 6 bases clipped from V and 8 bases from J, the junction kept 13 bases outside the gene matches. Here the CDR3 DNA reads TGTGCCTGTCCCCCCGGACAGGGGGATGTCTATGAGCAGTTCTTC. Protein product: CACPPGQGDVYEQFF.

This clone showed up just a few times. The rearrangement joins TRBV28 to TRBJ1-3; a possible D gene is TRBD1 (5 bases). V lost 4 bases and J 5 bases, leaving 9 bases between the germline ends. CDR3 length: 13 amino acids. Germline CDR1 MDHEN, CDR2 SYDVKM. CDR3 DNA sequence: TGTGCCAGCAGTTGGGGGGTTAGAAACACCATATATTTT. Translated, it gives CASSWGVRNTIYF.

For the CDR3, the DNA is TGTGCCAGCAGTCTAGAGCGCTATGGCTACACCTTC. It is translated as CASSLERYGYTF. The chain joins TRBV6-6 to TRBJ1-2; D not certain. Germline V lookup: CDR1 MNHNY, CDR2 SVGAGI (reference sequence). V was trimmed by 5 bases and J by 4 bases, leaving 8 bases between them. The CDR3 length is 12 residues.

The V gene is TRBV5-6, the J gene TRBJ1-1; 7 bases align to TRBD1. In germline, CDR1 is SGHDT, CDR2 YYEEEE. This CDR3 region has 14 residues. V dropped 0 bases and J dropped 5; count of bases not matched to a gene: 4. CDR3 sequence reads: CASSLDRGWTEAFF. The CDR3 DNA reads as TGTGCCAGCAGCTTGGACAGGGGATGGACTGAAGCTTTCTTT. The entire variable domain, with the rest obtained from reference TRBV5-6 and TRBJ1-1, is as follows: DAGVTQSPTHLIKTRGQQVTLRCSPKSGHDTVSWYQQALGQGPQFIFQYYEEEERQRGNFPDRFSGHQFPNYSSELNVNALLLGDSALYLCASSLDRGWTEAFFGQGTRLTVV.

This clone came up a few times. This chain joins TRBV18 and TRBJ1-1; D ambiguous. From germline, CDR1 is KGHSH and CDR2 LQKENI. V dropped 3 bases and J dropped 11 bases, with 13 bases sitting between them. The CDR3 is 12 residues long. In nucleotides, the CDR3 is TGTGCCAGCTCACCGGGCCTTGGATGGGCTTTCTTT. Amino acid sequence: CASSPGLGWAFF. Full variable domain (outside the CDR3, taken from reference TRBV18 and TRBJ1-1): NAGVMQNPRHLVRRRGQEARLRCSPMKGHSHVYWYRQLPEEGLKFMVYLQKENIIDESGMPKERFSAEFPKEGPSILRIQQVVRGDSAAYFCASSPGLGWAFFGQGTRLTVV.

The V gene is TRBV5-1, the J gene TRBJ2-7, with 11 bases aligning to TRBD2. The V and J ends lost 4 bases and 5 bases, in that order; junction bases with no gene match: 8. This CDR3 contains 15 residues. Germline CDR1 and CDR2: SGHRS and YFSETQ. CDR3 in DNA: TGCGCCAGCAGCCCTATAGCGGGGGGGCTCGACGAGCAGTACTTC. Translated, it gives CASSPIAGGLDEQYF.

The rearrangement joins TRBV13 to TRBJ2-1; the match to TRBD2 covers 11 bases. Per germline, CDR1 PRHDT and CDR2 FYEKMQ (reference sequence). Trimming at V came to 5 bases and at J to 3 bases, leaving 6 bases not matched to a gene. The CDR3 is 16 residues long. The CDR3 bases are TGTGCCAGCAGCAGCACACTAGCGGGGGACTACAATGAGCAGTTCTTC. This codes for CASSSTLAGDYNEQFF.

This clone was seen a few times. This chain joins TRBV6-5 and TRBJ1-5; 8 positions agree with TRBD1. V lost 6 bases and J lost 6; bases outside the gene matches: 7. CDR1 and CDR2 from the germline V gene are MNHEY and SVGAGI. The CDR3 runs to 14 residues. CDR3 bases: TGTGCCAGCAGACCGACAGGGGAGGGTCAGCCCCAGCATTTT. This gives the protein CASRPTGEGQPQHF.

The genes are TRBV7-9 and TRBJ1-1, with TRBD1 matching over 10 bases. Germline loops: CDR1 SEHNR, CDR2 FQNEAQ (reference sequence). The V and J ends lost 5 bases and 1 base, in that order; junction bases with no gene match: 1. The CDR3 is 14 residues long. CDR3 protein: CASSRDRGNTEAFF. The CDR3 DNA follows: TGTGCCAGCAGCCGGGACAGGGGGAACACTGAAGCTTTCTTT.

A single count supports this clone. The CDR3 loop is CASRTSGTAYEQYF. The DNA of the CDR3 is TGTGCCAGCAGGACATCCGGGACAGCTTACGAGCAGTACTTC. The chain couples TRBV6-1 to TRBJ2-7; the match to TRBD1 covers 7 bases. CDR1 is MNHNS, CDR2 SASEGT, per germline. V dropped 6 bases and J dropped 4; count of bases not matched to a gene: 9. This CDR3 is 14 amino acids long.

The chain employs TRBV7-6 and TRBJ2-5; D gene uncertain. This CDR3 is built from 13 residues. V was cut by 0 bases and J by 5 bases, with 7 bases left in between. Germline V lookup: CDR1 SGHVS, CDR2 FNYEAQ. CDR3 sequence: CASSLAAVETQYF. CDR3 nucleotide sequence: TGTGCCAGCAGCTTAGCGGCGGTGGAGACCCAGTACTTC.

This chain links TRBV14 with TRBJ1-2; 9 nucleotides agree with TRBD1. CDR1 and CDR2 (germline): SGHDN, FVKESK. The CDR3 sequence is 16 residues long. V trimming: 1 base; J trimming: 4 bases; junction bases outside the gene matches: 7. In DNA, the CDR3 is TGTGCCAGCAGCCAAGCCGGGACAGGGTTTAGCTATGGCTACACCTTC. This codes for CASSQAGTGFSYGYTF.

The chain carries TRBV6-1 and TRBJ1-1; perhaps TRBD1 as D (5 bases). Germline loops: CDR1 MNHNS, CDR2 SASEGT. V was shortened by 1 base and J by 1 base, with 10 bases between the two germline ends. This CDR3 is 15 amino acids long. The chain's CDR3 is CASSEGGGTNTEAFF. The CDR3 DNA reads TGTGCCAGCAGTGAAGGGGGGGGGACGAACACTGAAGCTTTCTTT.

The genes are TRBV9 and TRBJ1-2; D is ambiguous. The V gene lost 4 bases and the J gene lost 6 bases, with 16 bases spanning the gap. Germline lookup yields CDR1 SGDLS and CDR2 YYNGEE. This CDR3 is built from 14 residues. In DNA, the CDR3 is TGTGCCAGCAGCCCCCCCGGACTTTACGATGGCTACACCTTC. This translates into CASSPPGLYDGYTF.

The chain joins TRBV9 to TRBJ2-7; no firm D call. Germline V CDR1 and CDR2: SGDLS, YYNGEE. V lost 1 base and J lost 6, with 11 bases in between. The CDR3 is 13 amino acids. Written as DNA, the CDR3 is TGTGCCAGCAGCGTATCCCCCGTACTCGAGCAGTACTTC. Translating gives CASSVSPVLEQYF.

This chain joins TRBV7-3 and TRBJ2-1, with 7 bases aligning to TRBD2. The V gene's germline CDR1 is SGHTA and CDR2 FQGTGA. This CDR3 has 16 amino acids. Trimming took 0 bases from V and 2 from J; bases not matched to a gene: 4. The CDR3 region has the DNA TGTGCCAGCAGCTTAACGTCCGCGGGAGCCTACAATGAGCAGTTCTTC. Translating it yields CASSLTSAGAYNEQFF.

This rearrangement joins TRBV7-9 to TRBJ1-1; D may be TRBD1 (5 bases). Trimming took 4 bases from V and 1 from J, leaving 19 bases between them. Germline CDR1 SEHNR, CDR2 FQNEAQ (reference sequence). The CDR3 consists of 17 residues. The CDR3 is CASSSPGWGGWNTEAFF. The CDR3 nucleotides read TGTGCCAGCAGCTCTCCGGGTTGGGGGGGTTGGAACACTGAAGCTTTCTTT. The full variable domain, its missing parts supplied by reference TRBV7-9 and TRBJ1-1, is DTGVSQNPRHKITKRGQNVTFRCDPISEHNRLYWYRQTLGQGPEFLTYFQNEAQLEKSRLLSDRFSAERPKGSFSTLEIQRTEQGDSAMYLCASSSPGWGGWNTEAFFGQGTRLTVV.

This clone was seen only once. The V call is TRBV9, the J call TRBJ2-7, with 14 bases fitting TRBD2. The CDR3 runs 15 residues. V lost 4 bases to trimming and J lost 4 bases; unmatched junction nucleotides: 4. In germline, CDR1 is SGDLS, CDR2 YYNGEE. CDR3 amino acids: CASSTGTSGGYEQYF. The DNA for the CDR3 is TGTGCCAGCAGCACCGGGACTAGCGGGGGTTACGAGCAGTACTTC.

The chain joins TRBV4-3 to TRBJ1-4; 7 bases are shared with TRBD1. The CDR3 length is 16 residues. The ends lost 0 bases at V and 7 bases at J; junction bases unmatched: 8. The V gene's germline CDR1 is LGHNA and CDR2 YSLEER. The CDR3 nucleotides are TGCGCCAGCAGCCAAGAGGGGGCAGGGGGTACTGAAAAACTGTTTTTT. Translated: CASSQEGAGGTEKLFF.

This rearrangement joins TRBV5-6 to TRBJ1-2, with 7 bases that match TRBD1. This CDR3 comprises 16 residues. With V trimmed by 4 bases and J by 2 bases, 11 bases remained unmatched. Germline V gene lookup returns CDR1 SGHDT and CDR2 YYEEEE. The CDR3 DNA reads as TGTGCCAGCAGCCTGATATTTCGACAGGGCAACTATGGCTACACCTTC. It translates to CASSLIFRQGNYGYTF. The full variable domain, rest sourced from reference TRBV5-6 and TRBJ1-2, is DAGVTQSPTHLIKTRGQQVTLRCSPKSGHDTVSWYQQALGQGPQFIFQYYEEEERQRGNFPDRFSGHQFPNYSSELNVNALLLGDSALYLCASSLIFRQGNYGYTFGSGTRLTVV.

The chain is built from TRBV2 and TRBJ2-7; TRBD1 might be the D (6 bases). With 7 bases removed from V and 3 bases from J, the gap between germline ends came to 10 bases. CDR1 is SNHLY, CDR2 FYNNEI, per germline. There are 12 residues in the CDR3. CDR3 sequence reads: CASMGAIYEQYF. DNA of the CDR3: TGTGCCAGCATGGGGGCGATCTACGAGCAGTACTTC.

In this sample, this clone turned up a few times. The chain has TRBV2 and TRBJ1-3, with TRBD1 matching 8 bases. V trimming: 5 bases; J trimming: 2 bases; junction bases outside the gene matches: 8. There are 16 residues in the CDR3. Germline V gene data show CDR1 as SNHLY and CDR2 as FYNNEI. The CDR3 DNA follows: TGTGCCAGCAGTCACCCGACAGGGGAGGCTGGAAACACCATATATTTT. Translated, it gives CASSHPTGEAGNTIYF.